This TCR beta chain originates from a study of T cell responses to AZD1222 COVID-19 vaccine. There are 13 residues in the CDR3. Trimming took 1 base from V and 7 from J, leaving 7 bases between them. Germline values: CDR1 LGHNA, CDR2 YNFKEQ. Regarding the study as a whole: Baseline antibody screening turned up just six seropositive AZD1222 recipients. Donor demographics were predominantly white British with a female majority; clonal diversity may be underestimated. Increases in Spike-specific TCR breadth and depth were seen after two AZD1222 doses.

Measured with immunoSEQ multiplex PCR; TCRdb has only the in-frame clones, and not every one. The sample includes 150,000 to 170,000 clones, 86% of them seen just once. This clone was observed a handful of times. The antigen remains unidentified. The sequenced sample was peripheral blood, obtained on day 0 of MenACWY control vaccination. The receptor was isolated from an adult in good health. This chain uses TRBV4-2 with TRBJ2-2; the D is unclear. The CDR3 sequence is CASSQAGIGELFF. CDR3 nucleotides: TGTGCCAGCAGCCAAGCTGGGATCGGGGAGCTGTTTTTT.